Listed here are 21 T cell receptor beta chains from one sample, sequenced in a study of blood T cell repertoires in COVID-19 (dated by TCRdb to the early 2020s). Library generation was performed with the immunoSEQ multiplex PCR assay. Here the immuneACCESS table is served through TCRdb, limited to in-frame sequences with V and J called. Missing clones are a known gap in these copies; in checked studies unresolved V genes cover under half, and the rest lacks a known reason. Here the sample has 400,000 to 450,000 clones; approximately 89% occur a single time. Of the sample, about 1.6% is held by the ten largest clones. The sequencing sample was made of peripheral blood. Receptors originate from a woman aged 40-49 years with COVID-19, enrolled during active disease.

The chain has TRBV11-2 and TRBJ2-7; 8 nucleotides agree with TRBD1. Germline V gene lookup returns CDR1 SGHAT and CDR2 FQNNGV. Losses at the gene ends were 3 bases for V and 3 bases for J; bases not matched to a gene: 10. There are 16 residues in the CDR3. CDR3 sequence reads: CASSFAPGQGLYEQYF. The CDR3 nucleotides read TGTGCCAGCAGCTTCGCTCCCGGACAGGGCCTCTACGAGCAGTACTTC.

The chain employs TRBV3-1 (or the pseudogene TRBV3-2) and TRBJ2-7; D not resolved. This CDR3 has 12 residues. Germline CDR1 reads LGHDT; CDR2 reads YNNKEL (reference sequence). V gave up 2 bases and J gave up 7 bases, with 9 bases separating them. Written as DNA, the CDR3 is TGTGCCAGCAGCCAAACAATGAGGGAGCAGTACTTC. It is translated as CASSQTMREQYF.

This clone was recorded a few times. The chain links TRBV2 to TRBJ1-4; D unresolved. The V gene lost 8 bases and the J gene lost 8 bases, with 18 bases spanning the gap. The CDR3 loop spans 14 amino acids. The V gene's germline CDR1 is SNHLY and CDR2 FYNNEI. The CDR3 region has the DNA TGTGCCAGCTCGGGGTCTTTCCAGAACGAAAAACTGTTTTTT. Its translation: CASSGSFQNEKLFF.

This clone was counted between two and nine times. The genes are TRBV30 and TRBJ1-6; no reliable D call. The CDR3 spans 14 residues. Deletions cut 7 bases from V and 0 bases from J, with 10 bases between. Germline CDR1 GTSNPN, CDR2 SVGIG (reference sequence). In DNA, the CDR3 is TGTGCCTCCCGAGAGGGCTCCTATAATTCACCCCTCCACTTT. As protein: CASREGSYNSPLHF.

The chain couples TRBV7-9 to TRBJ2-6; D call uncertain. The CDR3 is made up of 15 amino acids. CDR1 and CDR2 (germline): SEHNR, FQNEAQ (reference sequence). With 5 bases removed from V and 2 bases from J, the gap between germline ends came to 10 bases. The CDR3 reads CASSPLGTGANVLTF. The CDR3 DNA sequence: TGTGCCAGCAGCCCCCTAGGCACTGGGGCCAACGTCCTGACTTTC.

This chain links TRBV5-6 with TRBJ1-1, with D unresolved. Trimming took off 2 bases at V and 0 bases at J, with 5 bases between the two ends. Germline values: CDR1 SGHDT, CDR2 YYEEEE. This CDR3 has 13 residues. The CDR3: CASSFQVNTEAFF. CDR3 nucleotide sequence: TGTGCCAGCAGCTTTCAGGTGAACACTGAAGCTTTCTTT.

V gene TRBV7-2 combines with J gene TRBJ2-5; 12 positions agree with TRBD2. Germline V gene sequence: CDR1 SGHTA, CDR2 FQGNSA. J gave up 5 bases and V 4 bases, and 14 bases lay outside the gene matches. CDR3 length equals 18 residues. The CDR3 reads CASSSGLAGFLLGETQYF. For the CDR3, the DNA is TGTGCCAGCAGCTCCGGACTAGCGGGGTTTCTGCTCGGTGAGACCCAGTACTTC.

This clone was found many times. The CDR3 region is CASSLTGTSDEQYF. CDR3 DNA sequence: TGTGCCAGCAGTTTAACTGGGACTAGCGACGAGCAGTACTTC. This chain connects TRBV27 to TRBJ2-7; 10 bases are shared with TRBD2. V lost 2 bases, J lost 5 bases, and 3 bases stayed unmatched. The CDR3 has 14 amino acids. The germline V gene encodes CDR1 MNHEY and CDR2 SMNVEV (reference sequence).

This chain uses TRBV7-9 with TRBJ2-1; D call uncertain. This CDR3 is built from 12 residues. V shed 5 bases and J shed 6 bases, with 8 bases lying between them. The germline V gene encodes CDR1 SEHNR and CDR2 FQNEAQ (reference sequence). The CDR3 here is CASSPTPNEQFF. The CDR3 DNA reads as TGTGCCAGCAGCCCTACCCCCAATGAGCAGTTCTTC. The full variable domain, completed using reference TRBV7-9 and TRBJ2-1, is DTGVSQNPRHKITKRGQNVTFRCDPISEHNRLYWYRQTLGQGPEFLTYFQNEAQLEKSRLLSDRFSAERPKGSFSTLEIQRTEQGDSAMYLCASSPTPNEQFFGPGTRLTVL.

This chain uses TRBV6-5 with TRBJ1-1, with TRBD1 identical over 7 bases. CDR1 is MNHEY and CDR2 is SVGAGI in the germline V gene. Trimming took 5 bases from V and 2 from J; bases not matched to a gene: 5. The CDR3 is made up of 14 amino acids. The CDR3 nucleotides are TGTGCCAGCAGTAACCGGGACAGTAACACTGAAGCTTTCTTT. It translates to CASSNRDSNTEAFF.

CDR3 residues: CASSLGSTYNEQFF. For the CDR3, the DNA is TGTGCCAGCAGCTTAGGGAGTACCTACAATGAGCAGTTCTTC. The chain recombines TRBV11-2 with TRBJ2-1, with unresolved D. The CDR3 extends over 14 amino acids. V dropped 1 base and J dropped 2 bases, with 6 bases sitting between them. CDR1 is SGHAT, CDR2 FQNNGV, per germline.

This chain links TRBV27 with TRBJ1-5; D remains unclear. CDR3 length: 13 residues. Trimming stripped 0 bases from V and 4 bases from J, with 4 bases between. Per the germline V gene, CDR1 is MNHEY and CDR2 is SMNVEV (reference sequence). The CDR3 bases are TGTGCCAGCAGTTTATCACAGAATCAGCCCCAGCATTTT. Amino acids: CASSLSQNQPQHF.

This clone was observed a single time. The rearrangement uses TRBV6-5 and TRBJ2-7; 8 bases line up with TRBD1. This CDR3 is 12 amino acids long. The germline V gene has CDR1 MNHEY and CDR2 SVGAGI. V lost 6 bases to trimming and J lost 5 bases; unmatched junction nucleotides: 3. In DNA, the CDR3 is TGTGCCAGCAGGCGGACAGGGAACGAGCAGTACTTC. The encoded protein is CASRRTGNEQYF.

This chain connects TRBV10-3 to TRBJ1-1; TRBD1 matches 9 bases. The germline V gene encodes CDR1 ENHRY and CDR2 SYGVKD. V shed 2 bases, J shed 8 bases, and the junction held 9 bases outside the gene matches. The CDR3 contains 15 residues. Here the CDR3 DNA reads TGTGCCATCAGTGAGGGAACAGGGGGCGGGGGCGAAGCTTTCTTT. Amino acids: CAISEGTGGGGEAFF.

This rearrangement joins TRBV11-1 to TRBJ2-3, with TRBD2 identical over 8 bases. CDR3 length: 16 residues. V shed 6 bases, J shed 0 bases, and the junction held 8 bases outside the gene matches. The germline V gene encodes CDR1 SGHAT and CDR2 FQDESV (reference sequence). DNA for the CDR3: TGTGCCAGCAGACCTACTAGCGGAACTAGCACAGATACGCAGTATTTT. Its protein is CASRPTSGTSTDTQYF.

This clone has only one observation. The chain carries TRBV15 and TRBJ1-1, with D unclear. V lost 0 bases, J lost 4 bases, and 12 bases lay in between. The germline V gene has CDR1 LNHNV and CDR2 YYDKDF (reference sequence). The CDR3 spans 15 residues. The CDR3 nucleotides are TGTGCCACCAGCAGAGAGGGAGGCGAAAGCACTGAAGCTTTCTTT. Translating it yields CATSREGGESTEAFF.

The chain is built from TRBV2 and TRBJ2-1; 10 bases align to TRBD1. Germline V gene lookup returns CDR1 SNHLY and CDR2 FYNNEI. The CDR3 spans 13 residues. With V trimmed by 5 bases and J by 6 bases, 1 base remained unmatched. The CDR3 bases are TGTGCCAGCAGTCGGACAGGGGGCAATGAGCAGTTCTTC. This sequence encodes CASSRTGGNEQFF.

This clone was observed a few times. J is TRBJ1-1 and V is TRBV7-9; possibly TRBD1 for D (5 bases). V lost 8 bases and J lost 3, with 16 bases in between. The V gene's germline CDR1 is SEHNR and CDR2 FQNEAQ (reference sequence). The CDR3 consists of 14 residues. CDR3 in amino acids: CASASRGEDTEAFF. The DNA for the CDR3 is TGTGCCAGCGCTTCTAGAGGGGAGGACACTGAAGCTTTCTTT.

This chain joins TRBV28 and TRBJ1-5; 7 nucleotides line up with TRBD1. Per germline, CDR1 MDHEN and CDR2 SYDVKM. This CDR3 spans 15 amino acids. The V gene end was trimmed by 7 bases and the J gene end by 3 bases; junction bases not matched to a gene: 9. In nucleotides, the CDR3 is TGTGCCAGCATCGGGACAGATCTCCACAATCAGCCCCAGCATTTT. It codes for CASIGTDLHNQPQHF.

This chain links TRBV3-1 (or the pseudogene TRBV3-2) with TRBJ1-6; the D is unclear. V lost 4 bases and J 12 bases, leaving 13 bases between the germline ends. The CDR3 is 13 amino acids. CDR1 is LGHDT, CDR2 YNNKEL, per germline (reference sequence). The CDR3 DNA reads TGTGCCAGCAGCCGAGGGAGCCCCCAACCCCTCCACTTT. Translated, it gives CASSRGSPQPLHF.

The V call is TRBV7-8, the J call TRBJ1-6; D uncertain. There are 15 residues in the CDR3. V was clipped by 3 bases and J by 2 bases, with 8 bases between them. Germline V gene data show CDR1 as SGHVS and CDR2 as FQNEAQ. The CDR3 loop is CASSFSGTYNSPLHF. CDR3 bases: TGTGCCAGCAGCTTTTCCGGTACCTATAATTCACCCCTCCACTTT.